The clone carrying this T cell receptor beta chain was detected a few times. Its antigen is still unknown. The data belong to a study of metastatic and nonmetastatic thyroid tumors. Across the study: Malignant and benign thyroid patients had repertoires compared in peripheral blood and tumor or nodule tissue.

All patients were untreated before thyroid surgery. This CDR3 comprises 15 residues. The V gene end was trimmed by 1 base and the J gene end by 7 bases; junction bases not matched to a gene: 2. CDR1 and CDR2 (germline): DFQATT, SNEGSKA (reference sequence). Original data processing: A classifier of distant metastasis in papillary thyroid cancer was built from CDR3 differences (across clinicopathological groups). TCRdb re-analyzed the PCR reads through MiXCR. These V and J calls originate from TCRdb's pipeline instead of the authors' own analysis. The sample records 15,000 to 20,000 clones, 25% to 30% being singletons. Regarding the study as a whole: Compared with benign nodules, malignant thyroid tumors were reported to have significantly higher TCR beta diversity in both blood and tumor.

The TCR sequence derives from a female donor with papillary thyroid cancer or a benign thyroid nodule (not recorded which). Some clones in this sample may be carry-over from other donors' samples. V gene TRBV20-1 combines with J gene TRBJ2-1, with 15 bases matching TRBD2. The material sequenced was tumor tissue. The CDR3 region is CSARGGLAGGNEQFF. The CDR3 nucleotides read TGCAGTGCTAGAGGGGGACTAGCGGGAGGAAATGAGCAGTTCTTC.